A selection of T cell receptor beta chains follows, all from one sample in a study of blood T cell repertoires in COVID-19. Sequenced by immunoSEQ multiplex PCR; TCRdb stores in-frame clones only, minus some. This sample yields some 200,000 clones, of which 88% are seen a single time; more than 2.5% belongs to the top ten. Sequencing input: PBMCs or T cells enriched from blood (not recorded which). Source of these receptors: a woman under 40 who had recovered from COVID-19. Each CDR3 is given with its conserved first and last residue. Rows give clone size only sometimes, using once, few, many, or a class for an expanded clone.

j_gene	v_gene	abundance	CDR3aa
TRBJ1-2	TRBV5-6	NA	CASSSGGYYGYTF
TRBJ1-2	TRBV6-5	NA	CASSYTGEGSYGYTF
TRBJ1-2	TRBV5-4	NA	CASSLGPEGGAFGYTF
TRBJ2-2	TRBV14	NA	CASSLGGTGELFF
TRBJ2-7	TRBV4-3	NA	CASSQSSGGALNEQYF
TRBJ2-2	TRBV19	NA	CASAGGGGTGELFF
TRBJ1-2	TRBV4-3	few	CASSQRGQNYGYTF
TRBJ1-2	TRBV25-1	NA	CASSADRGQGYGYTF
TRBJ2-7	TRBV5-1	NA	CASSLDRVGEQYF
TRBJ2-3	TRBV6-2/TRBV6-3	NA	CASSRPLGDRYTDTQYF
TRBJ1-2	TRBV4-3	NA	CASSQHRGQNGYTF
TRBJ1-1	TRBV4-2	NA	CASSQDVNTEAFF
TRBJ1-5	TRBV11-2	NA	CASSLDHAGNQPQHF
TRBJ1-1	TRBV7-8	NA	CASSWTGGTEAFF
TRBJ1-2	TRBV2	NA	CASSGAFYGYTF
TRBJ1-5	TRBV19	NA	CASSLSGQLNQPQHF
TRBJ1-2	TRBV19	NA	CASSIDQGYNYGYTF
TRBJ2-3	TRBV5-8	once	CASSFSTFSEGTQYF
TRBJ2-5	TRBV7-2	once	CASSARDRGETQYF
TRBJ2-3	TRBV6-4	NA	CASSDSGLASDTQYF
TRBJ1-4	TRBV4-3	NA	CASSQDGTANNEKLFF
TRBJ2-5	TRBV13	NA	CASSQRLAGFQETQYF
TRBJ2-5	TRBV3-1/TRBV3-2	NA	CASSQIAGHGLETQYF
TRBJ2-3	TRBV5-4	NA	CASSLEATDTQYF
TRBJ1-3	TRBV3-1/TRBV3-2	NA	CASSQVARVYSGNTIYF
TRBJ1-1	TRBV7-6	NA	CASSLTQGAEAFF
TRBJ2-2	TRBV4-3	NA	CASSQDLGRGSTGELFF
TRBJ1-2	TRBV7-2	NA	CASSLTQTNYGYTF
TRBJ1-4	TRBV4-3	NA	CASSQDSSRVEKLFF